The present T cell receptor (beta chain) was sequenced within a study of blood T cell repertoires in COVID-19. Across the study: COVID-19 samples from acute and convalescent phases originated in the United States, Italy and Spain. The cDNA or gDNA used as material had been derived from T cells, B-cell-depleted T cells, or PBMCs.

Original analysis: Reference gene primer amplification yielded estimated nucleated cell counts. Data came from immunoSEQ multiplex PCR; TCRdb stores just in-frame clones and leaves some out. The V and J calls and clone size come from that table; D and trimming were worked out from the DNA. The sample carries approximately 260,000 clones, roughly 87% recorded once. This clone was seen more than once but under ten times. The germline V gene encodes CDR1 SGHTA and CDR2 FQGNSA. V shed 5 bases and J shed 3 bases, with 5 bases lying between them. The CDR3 is 11 amino acids. The sequencing input was peripheral blood. This TCR derives from a man aged 60 to 75 who had recovered from COVID-19. The rearrangement joins TRBV7-2 to TRBJ2-7; D is unclear. CDR3 in amino acids: CASSRGYEQYF. In nucleotides, the CDR3 is TGTGCCAGCAGCCGCGGCTACGAGCAGTACTTC.